A single T cell receptor (beta chain) is shown here with its context. As yet, its antigen is unknown. This sample was included in a study of T cell responses to AZD1222 COVID-19 vaccine. Study-level points and caveats: In a largely white British group with more females than males, clonal diversity was possibly underestimated. Only a handful of people who got AZD1222 tested seropositive at baseline.

TCRdb's table, derived via immunoSEQ multiplex PCR, lists solely in-frame clones and lacks some. The profile shows tens of thousands of clones, 80% of them singletons. Germline V lookup: CDR1 MNHEY, CDR2 SMNVEV (reference sequence). With V trimmed by 0 bases and J by 7 bases, 7 bases remained unmatched. This CDR3 region has 15 residues. The sequence derives from an adult in good health. The V call is TRBV27, the J call TRBJ2-7; 9 bases line up with TRBD1. Sequencing used peripheral blood, obtained on day 0 of AZD1222 vaccination. The CDR3 region has the DNA TGTGCCAGCAGTTTATCTGGGACAGGGTCGGGTGAGCAGTACTTC. Amino acids: CASSLSGTGSGEQYF.